This TCR beta chain was captured by sequencing in a study of T cell repertoires in cytomegalovirus infection. The overall study: HLA-B-restricted CMV epitopes that are well studied, plus recently identified HLA-C-restricted ones, were used by the study. The public TCR beta signatures pointed to both CMV infection and matching HLA type.

Each CDR3 protein is one row after TCRdb ran MiXCR on the reads. The table lists about 570,000 distinct CDR3 sequences, roughly 43% of them singletons. General study findings and limits: Frequencies of public TCR beta families were cumulated, and this identified carriers of CMV plus the relevant HLA. Across the ex vivo response, the dominant clonotypes were HLA-C-restricted CMV-specific TCR beta clonotypes.

As for this clonotype: The target antigen is unknown.

This TCR derives from a human donor in good health (CMV status not recorded). Some clones in this sample may be carry-over from other donors' samples. This material consisted of cultured PBMCs, taken from culture after CMV antigen stimulation.

CDR3 in amino acids: CASSPTGLDTQYF. The CDR3 DNA follows: TGTGCCAGCAGCCCCACAGGGTTAGATACGCAGTATTTT. V is TRBV7-6 and J is TRBJ2-3; tentative D call: TRBD1 (6 bases). Germline assignment: CDR1 SGHVS and CDR2 FNYEAQ. This CDR3 has 13 residues. V was clipped by 5 bases and J by 5 bases, with 11 bases between them.